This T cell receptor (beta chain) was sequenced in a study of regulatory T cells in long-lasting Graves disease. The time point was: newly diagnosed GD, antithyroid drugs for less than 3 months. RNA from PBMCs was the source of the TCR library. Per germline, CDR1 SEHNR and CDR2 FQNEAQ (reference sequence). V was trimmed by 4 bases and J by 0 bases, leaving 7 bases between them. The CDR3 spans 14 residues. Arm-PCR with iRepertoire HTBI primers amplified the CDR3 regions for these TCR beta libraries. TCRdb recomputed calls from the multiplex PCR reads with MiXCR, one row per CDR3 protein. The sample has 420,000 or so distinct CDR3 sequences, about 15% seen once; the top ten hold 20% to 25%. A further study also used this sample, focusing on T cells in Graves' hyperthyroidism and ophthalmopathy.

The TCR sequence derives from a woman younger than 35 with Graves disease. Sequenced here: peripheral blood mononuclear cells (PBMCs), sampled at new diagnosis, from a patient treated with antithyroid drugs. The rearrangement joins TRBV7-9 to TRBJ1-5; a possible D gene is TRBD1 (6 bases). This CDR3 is CASSSGHSNQPQHF. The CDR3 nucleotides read TGTGCCAGCAGCTCGGGACATAGCAATCAGCCCCAGCATTTT.